The 30 T cell receptor beta chains below come from one sample, sequenced in a study of T cell responses to AZD1222 COVID-19 vaccine. The assay was immunoSEQ multiplex PCR, and TCRdb's table has in-frame clones only and misses some. This table holds roughly 150,000 clones, roughly 90% found once. The specimen was peripheral blood, collected 28 days after the second AZD1222 dose. The receptors were gathered from an adult who received the AZD1222 COVID-19 vaccine.

The chain is built from TRBV5-1 and TRBJ2-2, with D perhaps matching TRBD1 (6 bases). CDR3 length: 16 residues. The germline V gene has CDR1 SGHRS and CDR2 YFSETQ. Trimming left V 0 bases short and J 0 bases short, with 9 bases between. CDR3 coding DNA: TGCGCCAGCAGCTTGGATGGGACATCGAACACCGGGGAGCTGTTTTTT. Protein: CASSLDGTSNTGELFF.

The chain carries TRBV7-2 and TRBJ1-3; possible D gene TRBD1, 5 bases. CDR1 is SGHTA and CDR2 is FQGNSA in the germline V gene. CDR3 length: 15 amino acids. V lost 0 bases and J 2 bases, leaving 8 bases between the germline ends. The CDR3 spells CASSLATGPGNTIYF. CDR3 nucleotides: TGTGCCAGCAGCTTAGCAACAGGACCTGGAAACACCATATATTTT.

The V gene is TRBV15, the J gene TRBJ2-3, with D perhaps matching TRBD2 (6 bases). The V end lost 2 bases, the J end lost 0 bases, and 9 bases lay between the germline ends. Germline V gene data show CDR1 as LNHNV and CDR2 as YYDKDF (reference sequence). The length of the CDR3 is 15 residues. The CDR3 DNA reads TGTGCCACCAGCAGATTCGGGAGCAGCACAGATACGCAGTATTTT. It yields the protein CATSRFGSSTDTQYF.

V gene TRBV2 combines with J gene TRBJ1-2; D uncertain. The CDR3 consists of 13 residues. The germline gives CDR1 SNHLY, CDR2 FYNNEI. V was pared by 6 bases and J by 5 bases, with 13 bases between. CDR3 nucleotide sequence: TGTGCCAGCAGGGCGGGTCTGATATATGGCTACACCTTC. This codes for CASRAGLIYGYTF.

This chain connects TRBV9 to TRBJ1-3; D unresolved. The V gene lost 0 bases and the J gene lost 1 base, with 5 bases spanning the gap. CDR3 length: 14 amino acids. CDR1 is SGDLS and CDR2 is YYNGEE in the germline V gene. The CDR3 nucleotides read TGTGCCAGCAGCGTAGGTGTTTCTGGAAACACCATATATTTT. Amino acids: CASSVGVSGNTIYF.

The CDR3 region is CASSYFHGSRNQPQHF. The DNA of the CDR3 is TGTGCCAGCAGTTACTTTCACGGGAGTCGGAATCAGCCCCAGCATTTT. The chain combines TRBV6-5 with TRBJ1-5, with unresolved D. This CDR3 comprises 16 residues. Germline V CDR1 and CDR2: MNHEY, SVGAGI. Trimming took off 1 base at V and 4 bases at J, with 14 bases between the two ends.

This sequence joins TRBV19 and TRBJ1-1, with D perhaps TRBD1 (6 bases). V was trimmed by 4 bases and J by 1 base, leaving 13 bases between them. This CDR3 is 15 amino acids long. Germline V gives CDR1 LNHDA, CDR2 SQIVND (reference sequence). The CDR3: CASSTADRQNTEAFF. The CDR3 DNA reads as TGTGCCAGTAGTACCGCCGACAGGCAGAACACTGAAGCTTTCTTT.

V usage is TRBV24-1 and J usage is TRBJ2-1, with D perhaps TRBD1 (6 bases). Germline V gives CDR1 KGHDR, CDR2 SFDVKD. This CDR3 has 16 amino acids. Trimming took 7 bases from V and 0 from J, leaving 15 bases between them. CDR3 in DNA: TGTGCCACCAGCACTTACAGGGCCCCCTCCTACAATGAGCAGTTCTTC. It specifies CATSTYRAPSYNEQFF.

The chain employs TRBV19 and TRBJ2-3; TRBD2 matches at 12 bases. The length of the CDR3 is 15 residues. Germline values: CDR1 LNHDA, CDR2 SQIVND (reference sequence). Trimming at V came to 4 bases and at J to 5 bases, leaving 4 bases not matched to a gene. CDR3 sequence: CASSTGLAGGDTQYF. The CDR3 DNA follows: TGTGCCAGTAGTACGGGACTAGCGGGTGGAGATACGCAGTATTTT.

J is TRBJ2-5 and V is TRBV5-4; tentatively, D is TRBD2 (6 bases). CDR1 is SGHNT and CDR2 is YYREEE in the germline V gene (reference sequence). The CDR3 contains 15 residues. V lost 4 bases and J 3 bases, leaving 16 bases between the germline ends. The CDR3 protein is CASSESGSLEETQYF. CDR3 nucleotide sequence: TGTGCCAGCAGCGAGAGCGGGTCGTTGGAAGAGACCCAGTACTTC.

The CDR3 sequence: CASSLPGGNTDTQYF. CDR3 nucleotides: TGTGCCAGCAGTTTACCGGGAGGTAACACAGATACGCAGTATTTT. V is TRBV28 and J is TRBJ2-3; 7 nucleotides match TRBD2. Unmatched junction bases numbered 4, after V lost 2 bases and J lost 2 bases. CDR1 MDHEN and CDR2 SYDVKM come from the germline V gene. The length of the CDR3 is 15 residues.

The V call is TRBV3-1 (or the pseudogene TRBV3-2), the J call TRBJ2-2; D remains unclear. This CDR3 spans 12 amino acids. V lost 3 bases, J lost 7 bases, and 6 bases lay in between. Germline V lookup: CDR1 LGHDT, CDR2 YNNKEL (reference sequence). CDR3 sequence: CASSHVSGELFF. The CDR3 DNA is TGTGCCAGCAGCCACGTTAGCGGGGAGCTGTTTTTT.

The genes are TRBV6-5 and TRBJ1-3, with D tentatively TRBD1 (5 bases). CDR1 and CDR2 (germline): MNHEY, SVGAGI. The CDR3 has 14 amino acids. V gave up 9 bases and J gave up 2 bases, with 14 bases separating them. The DNA for the CDR3 is TGTGCCAGTGTCTCAGGGAACGCTGGAAACACCATATATTTT. Its translation: CASVSGNAGNTIYF.

The gene calls are TRBV7-8 and TRBJ1-5, with 10 nucleotides matching TRBD1. Looked up from germline, CDR1 is SGHVS and CDR2 is FQNEAQ. Unmatched junction bases numbered 17, after V lost 5 bases and J lost 1 base. This CDR3 is 20 amino acids long. The CDR3 loop reads CASSPLDRGSASVSNQPQHF. CDR3 DNA sequence: TGTGCCAGCAGCCCCCTGGACAGGGGGTCTGCTAGCGTCAGCAATCAGCCCCAGCATTTT.

The chain recombines TRBV2 with TRBJ2-7, with 7 bases identical to TRBD2. The V gene's germline CDR1 is SNHLY and CDR2 FYNNEI. CDR3 length: 15 residues. The junction had 10 bases not matched to a gene; V was cut back by 5 bases and J by 3 bases. DNA of the CDR3: TGTGCCAGCAGTTCCGGACGGGAGGCGTTCTACGAGCAGTACGTC. This sequence encodes CASSSGREAFYEQYV.

This sequence joins TRBV4-1 and TRBJ2-3, with TRBD1 identical over 11 bases. The germline V gene has CDR1 MGHRA and CDR2 YSYEKL. The CDR3 extends over 16 amino acids. V was pared by 4 bases and J by 5 bases, with 8 bases of the junction left unmatched. The CDR3 region is CASSPGPGTGGDTQYF. DNA of the CDR3: TGCGCCAGCAGCCCCGGCCCCGGGACAGGGGGAGATACGCAGTATTTT.

This chain joins TRBV12-5 and TRBJ2-7; D is uncertain. The CDR3 extends over 12 amino acids. Germline loops: CDR1 LGHNT, CDR2 FRNRAP. Trimming took off 3 bases at V and 3 bases at J, with 6 bases between the two ends. Here the CDR3 DNA reads TGTGCTAGTGGTTTCTCGGTCTACGAGCAGTACTTC. Protein product: CASGFSVYEQYF.

V and J are TRBV30 and TRBJ1-5; D is unclear. V lost 3 bases and J 1 base, leaving 16 bases between the germline ends. The germline V gene has CDR1 GTSNPN and CDR2 SVGIG (reference sequence). The CDR3 spans 16 residues. CDR3 sequence reads: CAWRIHEVLSNQPQHF. The CDR3 bases are TGTGCCTGGAGGATTCATGAGGTCTTAAGCAATCAGCCCCAGCATTTT.

The chain links TRBV24-1 to TRBJ2-3; TRBD2 matches at 15 bases. Germline CDR1 and CDR2: KGHDR and SFDVKD. This CDR3 is built from 17 residues. After removal of 3 bases from V and 6 bases from J, the junction contained 6 bases not matched to a gene. CDR3 bases: TGTGCCACCAGTGATCCTCCTGGGACTAGCGGGAGGGATACGCAGTATTTT. Residues: CATSDPPGTSGRDTQYF.

The chain uses TRBV6-5 and TRBJ2-1, with 10 bases aligning to TRBD2. J lost 7 bases, V lost 7 bases, and 10 bases had no gene match. The CDR3 is 15 residues long. Germline values: CDR1 MNHEY, CDR2 SVGAGI. In nucleotides, the CDR3 is TGTGCCAGCACCCCGGCTAGCGGGAGTGTTAATGAGCAGTTCTTC. Amino acid sequence: CASTPASGSVNEQFF.

The chain carries TRBV28 and TRBJ1-3; 9 nucleotides match TRBD1. V shed 3 bases, J shed 0 bases, and the junction held 3 bases outside the gene matches. Germline-derived CDR1 and CDR2 are MDHEN and SYDVKM. This CDR3 region has 16 residues. For the CDR3, the DNA is TGTGCCAGCAGTTTCCGGGGACAGGGCTCTGGAAACACCATATATTTT. Its translation is CASSFRGQGSGNTIYF.

This rearrangement joins TRBV18 to TRBJ2-7, with a weak D call TRBD2 (6 bases). Germline lookup yields CDR1 KGHSH and CDR2 LQKENI. V lost 0 bases, J lost 7 bases, and 16 bases lay in between. The CDR3 extends over 15 amino acids. CDR3 bases: TGTGCCAGCTCACCACCACCCGCCGGGAGAGGAGAGCAGTACTTC. This sequence encodes CASSPPPAGRGEQYF.

V and J are TRBV24-1 and TRBJ2-3; 8 bases are shared with TRBD1. The CDR3 is made up of 15 amino acids. V was clipped by 4 bases and J by 5 bases; unmatched bases: 7. Germline-derived CDR1 and CDR2 are KGHDR and SFDVKD. The CDR3 sequence is CATSDPDRVEDTQYF. The DNA for the CDR3 is TGTGCCACCAGTGACCCGGACAGGGTTGAAGATACGCAGTATTTT.

This CDR3 is CASSPSANEQFF. The CDR3, as DNA: TGTGCCAGCTCACCATCTGCCAATGAGCAGTTCTTC. This chain links TRBV18 with TRBJ2-1, with D unclear. Germline V gene data show CDR1 as KGHSH and CDR2 as LQKENI. The CDR3 runs to 12 residues. V dropped 2 bases and J dropped 6 bases, with 5 bases sitting between them.

The chain employs TRBV5-6 and TRBJ2-1; D gene unclear. The germline gives CDR1 SGHDT, CDR2 YYEEEE. Trimming left V 1 base short and J 0 bases short, with 11 bases between. This CDR3 spans 16 amino acids. CDR3 bases: TGTGCCAGCAGCTTGTTGGATGGGCGCTCCTACAATGAGCAGTTCTTC. Amino acid sequence: CASSLLDGRSYNEQFF. Full variable domain (remainder filled in from reference TRBV5-6 and TRBJ2-1): DAGVTQSPTHLIKTRGQQVTLRCSPKSGHDTVSWYQQALGQGPQFIFQYYEEEERQRGNFPDRFSGHQFPNYSSELNVNALLLGDSALYLCASSLLDGRSYNEQFFGPGTRLTVL.

The chain uses TRBV30 and TRBJ2-5; 7 bases map to TRBD2. Germline V gene sequence: CDR1 GTSNPN, CDR2 SVGIG (reference sequence). Trimming removed 2 bases from V and 2 bases from J; junction bases left unmatched: 8. The CDR3 spans 15 residues. In DNA, the CDR3 is TGTGCCTGGAGTACGGGACTAACCGGTCAAGAGACCCAGTACTTC. Encoded protein: CAWSTGLTGQETQYF.

The genes are TRBV27 and TRBJ2-7; the match to TRBD2 covers 11 bases. The germline V gene encodes CDR1 MNHEY and CDR2 SMNVEV (reference sequence). Germline trimming cut 9 bases from V and 4 bases from J; bases unmatched to any gene: 14. This CDR3 is 16 amino acids long. Here the CDR3 DNA reads TGTGCCAGTAGCGGGAGGGGACGAGATAGCGGATACGAGCAGTACTTC. Its protein is CASSGRGRDSGYEQYF.

The chain joins TRBV2 to TRBJ2-7; 7 bases map to TRBD1. Germline V gene data show CDR1 as SNHLY and CDR2 as FYNNEI. This CDR3 comprises 16 residues. Trimming cost V 8 bases and J 2 bases; bases outside gene matches: 15. This chain's CDR3 is CASLRVRTGLTYEQYF. The CDR3 nucleotides read TGTGCCAGCCTCAGGGTCAGGACAGGTCTTACCTACGAGCAGTACTTC.

This chain links TRBV10-3 with TRBJ1-2; 7 bases are shared with TRBD1. Germline V gene sequence: CDR1 ENHRY, CDR2 SYGVKD. The CDR3 is made up of 14 amino acids. After removal of 2 bases from V and 4 bases from J, the junction contained 4 bases not matched to a gene. CDR3 region: CAISEQGGIYGYTF. The CDR3 DNA reads as TGTGCCATCAGTGAGCAGGGGGGAATCTATGGCTACACCTTC.

This sequence joins TRBV2 and TRBJ1-5; maybe TRBD1 (6 bases). Trimming pared 2 bases from V and 6 bases from J, leaving 11 bases between. The CDR3 covers 14 residues. Germline V gene data show CDR1 as SNHLY and CDR2 as FYNNEI. The CDR3 DNA reads as TGTGCCAGCAGTGAATTCGGGGGCGGTCAGCCCCAGCATTTT. It codes for CASSEFGGGQPQHF. Full variable domain (missing parts from reference TRBV2 and TRBJ1-5): EPEVTQTPSHQVTQMGQEVILRCVPISNHLYFYWYRQILGQKVEFLVSFYNNEISEKSEIFDDQFSVERPDGSNFTLKIRSTKLEDSAMYFCASSEFGGGQPQHFGDGTRLSIL.